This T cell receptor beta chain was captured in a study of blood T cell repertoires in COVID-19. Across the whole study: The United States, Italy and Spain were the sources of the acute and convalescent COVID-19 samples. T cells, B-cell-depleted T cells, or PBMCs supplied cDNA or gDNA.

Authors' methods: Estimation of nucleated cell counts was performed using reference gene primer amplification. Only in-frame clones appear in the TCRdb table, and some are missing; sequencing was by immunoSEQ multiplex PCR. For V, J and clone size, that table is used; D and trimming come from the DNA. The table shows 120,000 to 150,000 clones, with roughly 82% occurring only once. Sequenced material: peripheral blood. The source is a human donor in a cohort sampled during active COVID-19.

This chain's CDR3 is CASSVRPGQGTQYSNQPQHF. CDR3 coding DNA: TGTGCCAGCAGCGTCCGGCCGGGACAGGGGACCCAATATAGCAATCAGCCCCAGCATTTT. The chain joins TRBV9 to TRBJ1-5; 10 nucleotides agree with TRBD1. The CDR3 runs to 20 residues. Germline trimming cut 2 bases from V and 0 bases from J; bases unmatched to any gene: 14. The germline V gene has CDR1 SGDLS and CDR2 YYNGEE. The variable domain in full, completed from reference TRBV9 and TRBJ1-5, reads DSGVTQTPKHLITATGQRVTLRCSPRSGDLSVYWYQQSLDQGLQFLIQYYNGEERAKGNILERFSAQQFPDLHSELNLSSLELGDSALYFCASSVRPGQGTQYSNQPQHFGDGTRLSIL.